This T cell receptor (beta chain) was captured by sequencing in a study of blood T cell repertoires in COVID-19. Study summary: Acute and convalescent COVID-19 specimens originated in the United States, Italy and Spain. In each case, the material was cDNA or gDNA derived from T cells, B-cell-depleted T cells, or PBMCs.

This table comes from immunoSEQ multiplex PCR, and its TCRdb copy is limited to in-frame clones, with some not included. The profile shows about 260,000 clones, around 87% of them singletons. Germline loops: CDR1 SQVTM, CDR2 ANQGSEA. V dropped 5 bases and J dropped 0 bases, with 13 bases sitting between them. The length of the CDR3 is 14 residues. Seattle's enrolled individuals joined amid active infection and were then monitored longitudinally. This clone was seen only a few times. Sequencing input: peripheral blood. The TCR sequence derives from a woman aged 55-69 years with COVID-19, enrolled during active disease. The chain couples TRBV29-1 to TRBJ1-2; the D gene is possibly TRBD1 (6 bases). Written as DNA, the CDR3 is TGCAGCGTTTTGGGGGCAGCCTCTAACTATGGCTACACCTTC. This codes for CSVLGAASNYGYTF. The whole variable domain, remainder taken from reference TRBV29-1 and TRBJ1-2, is SAVISQKPSRDICQRGTSLTIQCQVDSQVTMMFWYRQQPGQSLTLIATANQGSEATYESGFVIDKFPISRPNLTFSTLTVSNMSPEDSSIYLCSVLGAASNYGYTFGSGTRLTVV.